The entry below describes one T cell receptor (beta chain). Antigen unknown. Amplification used 60 Vbeta primers and 13 Jbeta primers. Assay used: immunoSEQ multiplex PCR; TCRdb lists only in-frame clones, some missing. The sample gives some 110,000 clones, around three quarters of which show up once; approximately 5% is in the top ten. This CDR3 has 18 residues. These data are taken from a study of cytomegalovirus exposure and HLA in healthy donors. Study information: There were approximately 400 genotyped donors. Of these, 75% to 90% fell in the genetic ancestry cluster associated with self-reported Caucasian donors. Regarding the study as a whole: Common viral pathogens seemed, in a later analysis, to connect with several of the most significant clusters.

Specimen: PBMCs. The chain carries TRBV21-1 and TRBJ1-1. TRBV21-1 is a documented pseudogene. This receptor was taken from a woman in her late teens or twenties in good health and CMV-seropositive. The CDR3 bases are TGTGCCAGCAGCAAAGCTGAGGAGGAGAACGTAATGAACACTGAAGCTTTCTTT. Translation gives CASSKAEEENVMNTEAFF.